This T cell receptor (beta chain) was profiled in a study of blood T cell repertoires in COVID-19. The protocol was immunoSEQ multiplex PCR, while the TCRdb copy is restricted to in-frame clones and leaves out a portion. The table includes about 77,000 clones, less than 85% detected once. The receptor was derived from a woman in her 70s with acute or convalescent COVID-19. Sequenced material: peripheral blood.

CDR3 residues: CASSPGQGFTYEQYF. In DNA form, the CDR3 reads TGTGCCAGCTCACCCGGACAGGGATTTACCTACGAGCAGTACTTC. The chain combines TRBV18 with TRBJ2-7, with 8 bases identical to TRBD1. V was clipped by 3 bases and J by 2 bases; unmatched bases: 6. Germline CDR1 and CDR2: KGHSH and LQKENI. This CDR3 contains 15 residues.